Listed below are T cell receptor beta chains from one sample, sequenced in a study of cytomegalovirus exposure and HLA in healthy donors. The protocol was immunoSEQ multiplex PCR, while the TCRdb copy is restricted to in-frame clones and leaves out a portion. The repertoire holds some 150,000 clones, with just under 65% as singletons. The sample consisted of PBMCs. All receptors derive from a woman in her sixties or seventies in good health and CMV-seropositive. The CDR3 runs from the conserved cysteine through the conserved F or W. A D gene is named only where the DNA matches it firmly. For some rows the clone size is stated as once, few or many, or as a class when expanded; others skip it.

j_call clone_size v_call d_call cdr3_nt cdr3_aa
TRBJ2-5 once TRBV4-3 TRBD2 TGCGCCAGCAACCCTTTAGCGGGACAAGAGACCCAGTACTTC CASNPLAGQETQYF
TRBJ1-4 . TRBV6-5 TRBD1 TGTGCCAGGGGGACAGGACAAACAACTAATGAAAAACTGTTTTTT CARGTGQTTNEKLFF
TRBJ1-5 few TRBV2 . TGTGCCAGCAGGGGGACTGAGGATCAGCCCCAGCATTTT CASRGTEDQPQHF
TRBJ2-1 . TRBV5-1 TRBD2 TGCGCCAGCAGCTGGTCCCCTAGGCGGGAGGGGGCCTACAATGAGCAGTTCTTC CASSWSPRREGAYNEQFF
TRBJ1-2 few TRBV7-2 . TGTGCCAGCAGCTTAGTTCGAGGAAGGCAGTATGGCTACACCTTC CASSLVRGRQYGYTF
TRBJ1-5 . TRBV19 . TGTGCCAGTAGTATGAGACGGGTGACTAGCAATCAGCCCCAGCATTTT CASSMRRVTSNQPQHF
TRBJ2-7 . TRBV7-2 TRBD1 TGTGCCAGCAGCGCATGGACAGGGGCCTACGAGCAGTACTTC CASSAWTGAYEQYF
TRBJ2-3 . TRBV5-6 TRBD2 TGTGCCAGCAGCCCCCTCGTGACTAGCGCAGGTCATTTT CASSPLVTSAGHF
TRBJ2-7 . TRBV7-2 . TGTGCCAGCAGGCGGGGGCCGACGAACTACGAGCAGTACTTC CASRRGPTNYEQYF
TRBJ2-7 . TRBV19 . TGTGCCAGTAGTATCAGGATTTCGGGGGCCTACGAGCAGTACTTC CASSIRISGAYEQYF
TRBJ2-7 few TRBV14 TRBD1 TGTGCCAGCAGCCCACGTCCGGGACAGGGGTACGAGCAGTACTTC CASSPRPGQGYEQYF
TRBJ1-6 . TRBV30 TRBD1 TGTGCCTGGAGGATCCAGGGGGCGGAGGCCCACTTT CAWRIQGAEAHF
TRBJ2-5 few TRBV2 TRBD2 TGTGCCAGCAGGGAGGGGGTGACTAGCGGGAGAGTAGAGACCCAGTACTTC CASREGVTSGRVETQYF
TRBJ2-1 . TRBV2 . TGTGCCACCCTCTCCGATGCAGGTTGGGATGAGCAGTTCTTC CATLSDAGWDEQFF
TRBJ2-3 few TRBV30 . TGTGCCTGGAGTCGGGAATCTAGCACAGATACGCAGTATTTT CAWSRESSTDTQYF
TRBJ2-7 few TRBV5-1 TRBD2 TGCGCCAGCAGCCCCCTGCAGGGACTAGAGGTGAAGCAGTACTTC CASSPLQGLEVKQYF
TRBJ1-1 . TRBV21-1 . TGTGCCAGCAGCAAAGAAGGGCCTGAGAGTCACGGGAATAATAGGTGGTACACTGAAGCTTTCTTT CASSKEGPESHGNNRWYTEAFF
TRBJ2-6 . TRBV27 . TGTGCCAGCAGCCTACAGGATACCTCTGGGGCCAACGTCCTGACTTTC CASSLQDTSGANVLTF
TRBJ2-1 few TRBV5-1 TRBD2 TGCGCCAGCAGCTTGCTAGCGGGAGATCTGAATGAGCAGTTCTTC CASSLLAGDLNEQFF
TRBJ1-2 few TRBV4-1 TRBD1 TGCGCCAGCAGCCACGGACAGGGGGCTTATGGCTACACCTTC CASSHGQGAYGYTF
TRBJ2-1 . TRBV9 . TGTGCCAGCACTACCACAGGGTCCCCCTACAATGAGCAGTTCTTC CASTTTGSPYNEQFF
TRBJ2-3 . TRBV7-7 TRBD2 TGTGCTAGCAGCCAGGGACTAGCTGGGGCAGATACGCAGTATTTT CASSQGLAGADTQYF
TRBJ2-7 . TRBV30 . TGTGCCTGGAGGGGCAGGGGGCGGGGACTATCTGGCGAGCAGTACTTC CAWRGRGRGLSGEQYF
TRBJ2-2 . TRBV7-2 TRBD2 TGTGCCAGCAGGGGACTAGCGGGAGGTACCGGGGAGCTGTTTTTT CASRGLAGGTGELFF
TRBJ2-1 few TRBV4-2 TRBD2 TGTGCCAGCAGCCAAGGCTCTAGCGGGAGAGATGAGCAGTTCTTC CASSQGSSGRDEQFF
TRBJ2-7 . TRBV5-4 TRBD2 TGTGCCAGCACCGCGGGGGGGGCTACCAACGAGCAGTACTTC CASTAGGATNEQYF
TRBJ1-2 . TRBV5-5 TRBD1 TGTGCCAGCAGCTTGGTGGGGACAGGGCGGGGAATAGACTATGGCTACACCTTC CASSLVGTGRGIDYGYTF
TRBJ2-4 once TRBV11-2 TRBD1 TGTGCCAGCAGCTATACAGGGGCCGGAAACATTCAGTACTTC CASSYTGAGNIQYF
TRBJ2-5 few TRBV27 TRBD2 TGTGCCAGCAGTGTAGTCGGGGGGGCCCAGTACTTC CASSVVGGAQYF
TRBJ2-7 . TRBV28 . TGTGCCAGCAGTCGGGGGACAGACCACGAGCAGTACTTC CASSRGTDHEQYF
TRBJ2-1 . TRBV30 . TGTGCCTGGAGTGTAGACATTTGGAATGAGCAGTTCTTC CAWSVDIWNEQFF
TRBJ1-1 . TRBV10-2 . TGCGCCAGCGTTACGAGCGGGAGCACTGAAGCTTTCTTT CASVTSGSTEAFF
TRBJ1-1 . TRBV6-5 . TGTGCCAGCAGTTACTCGAGCCAGGTGGGCACTGAAGCTTTCTTT CASSYSSQVGTEAFF
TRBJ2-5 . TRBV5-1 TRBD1 TGCGCCAGCAGCTTGGGACAGGGAAGGGAGACCCAGTACTTC CASSLGQGRETQYF
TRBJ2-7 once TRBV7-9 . TGTTCCAGCAGCTCGGGACTGTACGAGCAGTACTTC CSSSSGLYEQYF
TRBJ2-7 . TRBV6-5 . TGTGCCAGCAGTTACCGAGGGCTATCCGAGCAGTACTTC CASSYRGLSEQYF
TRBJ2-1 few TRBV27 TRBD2 TGTGCCAGCAGTTTATTAGGCGGGAGGAGAATCGAGCAGTTCTTC CASSLLGGRRIEQFF
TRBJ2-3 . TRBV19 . TGTGCCAGTAGTATCGGAGGGCTACCGACCGGCGCAGATACGCAGTATTTT CASSIGGLPTGADTQYF
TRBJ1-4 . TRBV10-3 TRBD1 TGTGCCATCAGTGACCCGACAGGGAGAGAGAGTGAAAAACTGTTTTTT CAISDPTGRESEKLFF
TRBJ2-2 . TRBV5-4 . TGTGCCAGCAGCTCCCCCAAGGGCGGGACGAACACCGGGGAGCTGTTTTTT CASSSPKGGTNTGELFF
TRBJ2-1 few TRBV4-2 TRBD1 TGTGCCAGCAGCCACGGGACAGGGGACTACAATGAGCAGTTCTTC CASSHGTGDYNEQFF
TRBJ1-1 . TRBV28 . TGTGCCAGCAGCCCCCGCCCGCGGGGGACTGAAGCTTTCTTT CASSPRPRGTEAFF
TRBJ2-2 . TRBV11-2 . TGTGCCAGCAGACCCATCCGAGGAATTGAACGAACCGGGGAGCTGTTTTTT CASRPIRGIERTGELFF
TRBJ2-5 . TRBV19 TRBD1 TGTGCCAGTAGTACGACTCCACGGGACAGTCCCTCACGCGAAGAGACCCAGTACTTC CASSTTPRDSPSREETQYF
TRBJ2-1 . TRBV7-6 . TGTGCCAGCAGCTTGGGCAGGGGTCCCACCTACAATGAGCAGTTCTTC CASSLGRGPTYNEQFF
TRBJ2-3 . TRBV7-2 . TGTGCCAGCAGCTTATCCAGAGCGACAGATACGCAGTATTTT CASSLSRATDTQYF
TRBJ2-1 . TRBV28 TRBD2 TGTGCCAGCAGTTCCCGACTAGCGGGAGGGCCCAATGAGCAGTTCTTC CASSSRLAGGPNEQFF
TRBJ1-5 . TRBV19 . TGTGCCAGTAGTTTCAGGGGTTATCAGCCCCAGCATTTT CASSFRGYQPQHF